This T cell receptor beta chain was found in a study of blood T cell repertoires in COVID-19. On the study more broadly: Whether acute or convalescent, the COVID-19 samples came from the United States, Italy and Spain. In each case, the material was cDNA or gDNA derived from T cells, B-cell-depleted T cells, or PBMCs.

Original processing notes: Reference gene primers were amplified, and this amplification served to estimate nucleated cell counts. Data came from immunoSEQ multiplex PCR; TCRdb stores just in-frame clones and leaves some out. The DNA was the basis for D and trimming; V, J and clone size are from that table. The sample yields 120,000 to 150,000 clones, about four fifths seen once. This CDR3 has 15 residues. Germline CDR1 is LGHNA and CDR2 is YNFKEQ. The V and J ends lost 1 base and 7 bases, in that order; junction bases with no gene match: 10. The chain combines TRBV4-2 with TRBJ2-7; 7 nucleotides line up with TRBD1. The sequence was collected from a human donor with acute or convalescent COVID-19. The donor label of this sample is uncertain. Sequencing was carried out using peripheral blood. In DNA, the CDR3 is TGTGCCAGCAGCCAAGGGACAGGAGACAAAGGAGAGCAGTACTTC. Encoded protein: CASSQGTGDKGEQYF.